This T cell receptor beta chain was found in a study of a mutant IDH1 vaccine in newly diagnosed glioma. Study-wide results and limits: Patients showed vaccine-induced immune responses at a rate of under 95%.

Trimming cost V 3 bases and J 0 bases, with 11 bases left between them. The CDR3 covers 15 residues. CDR1 is LNHDA and CDR2 is SQIVND in the germline V gene (reference sequence). On this clone itself: The target antigen is unknown.

Time point noted: week 11, during vaccination. A single vaccine dose contained 300 ug of mutant IDH1 20-mer peptide, and topical imiquimod was used with it. TCRdb's table, derived via immunoSEQ multiplex PCR, lists solely in-frame clones and lacks some. The repertoire holds some 130,000 clones, 80% seen once, with 4.5% to 7% in the top ten. This TCR came from a man in his forties or fifties with glioma. The V call is TRBV19, the J call TRBJ2-5, with D maybe TRBD1 (6 bases). The source material was PBMCs, sampled from a glioma patient whose treatment included an IDH1 peptide vaccine. The CDR3 sequence is CASSIQTGYQETQYF. Here the CDR3 DNA reads TGTGCCAGTAGTATTCAGACAGGTTACCAAGAGACCCAGTACTTC.